What follows are 3 T cell receptor beta chains derived from one specimen sequenced in a study of identical twins. In TCRdb, the 5' RACE reads were re-called with MiXCR into one record per CDR3 protein. The sample has 300,000 to 400,000 distinct CDR3 sequences; 9% to 15% are singletons. These same data were also listed under a study on yellow fever vaccine responses in identical twins.

The sequencing sample was made of CD8+ T cells sorted from blood. The receptor set was obtained from a woman in her late teens or twenties in good health.

This clonotype has more than one count but fewer than ten. The chain joins TRBV12-3 or TRBV12-4 to TRBJ2-5; 9 nucleotides align to TRBD1. J gave up 5 bases and V 3 bases, and 7 bases lay outside the gene matches. This CDR3 has 15 amino acids. The DNA of the CDR3 is TGTGCCAGCAGTTTCGCACAGGGGGCCGAGGAGACCCAGTACTTC. Translating it yields CASSFAQGAEETQYF.

There are many counts of this clonotype. This rearrangement joins TRBV5-1 to TRBJ2-5; D uncertain. The ends were cut back, 0 bases at V and 6 bases at J, with 15 bases in the middle. The CDR3 is 15 residues long. Germline V CDR1 and CDR2: SGHRS, YFSETQ. The CDR3 region has the DNA TGCGCCAGCAGCTTGGCCCAAGCGACTGAGAAGACCCAGTACTTC. This encodes CASSLAQATEKTQYF.

The chain is built from TRBV7-3 and TRBJ2-2; 9 nucleotides agree with TRBD2. The ends lost 5 bases at V and 1 base at J; junction bases unmatched: 8. Germline V gives CDR1 SGHTA, CDR2 FQGTGA. The CDR3 spans 17 residues. The CDR3 spells CASSTPPSGENTGELFF. The DNA for the CDR3 is TGTGCCAGCAGCACACCTCCTAGCGGGGAGAACACCGGGGAGCTGTTTTTT.